One and the same sample provided the 12 T cell receptor beta chains below, sequenced in a study of cytomegalovirus exposure and HLA in healthy donors (dated by TCRdb to the late 2010s). The method behind the library was the immunoSEQ multiplex PCR assay. For the multiplex PCR, a mixture combining 60 forward primers for TCR Vbeta segments and 13 reverse primers for TCR Jbeta segments was used. The immuneACCESS repertoire file appears here via TCRdb, limited to in-frame rearrangements. These files lack a portion of the clones; in checked studies, under half of the deficit traces to unresolved V genes, and the cause of the others is not known. Across this sample there are fewer than 55,000 clones, with around three quarters seen only once. The ten largest clonotypes hold about 20% of the sample. Sequencing was done on a sample of PBMCs. These receptors were taken from a woman between 50 and 59 years old in good health and CMV-seropositive.

This rearrangement joins TRBV13 to TRBJ2-3; D possibly corresponds to TRBD1 (6 bases). The CDR3 totals 14 residues. CDR1 and CDR2 (germline): PRHDT, FYEKMQ (reference sequence). Trimming pared 7 bases from V and 4 bases from J, leaving 15 bases between. This chain's CDR3 is CASTLGAGADTQYF. CDR3 in DNA: TGTGCCAGCACTTTGGGGGCCGGCGCAGATACGCAGTATTTT.

This clone showed up just once. This chain connects TRBV5-4 to TRBJ2-5; tentative D call: TRBD1 (6 bases). This CDR3 comprises 15 residues. From germline, CDR1 is SGHNT and CDR2 YYREEE (reference sequence). Trimming pared 3 bases from V and 3 bases from J, leaving 15 bases between. The CDR3, as DNA: TGTGCCAGCAGCTCCCAGGGGATTTACGAAGAGACCCAGTACTTC. It encodes CASSSQGIYEETQYF.

This chain joins TRBV6-5 and TRBJ2-7; the D is unclear. CDR1 MNHEY and CDR2 SVGAGI come from the germline V gene. The CDR3 is made up of 15 amino acids. Trimming cost V 0 bases and J 4 bases, with 13 bases left between them. DNA of the CDR3: TGTGCCAGCAGTTACTCACGACTGGTTAGGTACGAGCAGTACTTC. As protein: CASSYSRLVRYEQYF.

This clone showed up just a few times. The chain is built from TRBV4-3 and TRBJ1-5; D not certain. In germline, CDR1 is LGHNA, CDR2 YSLEER. CDR3 length equals 14 residues. V lost 1 base and J 4 bases, leaving 8 bases between the germline ends. This chain's CDR3 is CASSQGEGNQPQHF. Here the CDR3 DNA reads TGCGCCAGCAGCCAAGGGGAGGGAAATCAGCCCCAGCATTTT.

The chain has TRBV6-5 and TRBJ2-7, with TRBD2 matching 9 bases. The trim removed 8 bases at V and 0 bases at J, leaving 8 bases unmatched. CDR3 length equals 15 residues. In germline, CDR1 is MNHEY, CDR2 SVGAGI. Written as DNA, the CDR3 is TGTGCCAGCGGGTCTGCGGGAGGGGGCTCCTACGAGCAGTACTTC. It specifies CASGSAGGGSYEQYF.

The V call is TRBV30, the J call TRBJ1-5; no clear D. This CDR3 contains 13 residues. Germline CDR1 and CDR2: GTSNPN and SVGIG (reference sequence). Trimming cost V 0 bases and J 4 bases, with 7 bases left between them. CDR3: CAWSVSSNQPQHF. CDR3 coding DNA: TGTGCCTGGAGTGTATCCAGTAATCAGCCCCAGCATTTT.

The chain combines TRBV9 with TRBJ1-1; D call uncertain. Trimming took off 0 bases at V and 4 bases at J, with 10 bases between the two ends. Germline V gene data show CDR1 as SGDLS and CDR2 as YYNGEE. This CDR3 contains 14 residues. The CDR3 is CASSVEAAGTEAFF. CDR3 bases: TGTGCCAGCAGCGTAGAGGCCGCGGGCACTGAAGCTTTCTTT.

Here the CDR3 reads CASSPRREDTQYF. The CDR3 nucleotides read TGTGCCAGCAGCCCACGGAGGGAAGATACGCAGTATTTT. The V and J genes are TRBV7-9 and TRBJ2-3; a weak D match, TRBD2 (6 bases). Trimming took off 5 bases at V and 5 bases at J, with 11 bases between the two ends. This CDR3 has 13 residues. In germline, CDR1 is SEHNR, CDR2 FQNEAQ (reference sequence). The full variable domain, in which reference TRBV7-9 and TRBJ2-3 provide the parts outside the CDR3, is DTGVSQNPRHKITKRGQNVTFRCDPISEHNRLYWYRQTLGQGPEFLTYFQNEAQLEKSRLLSDRFSAERPKGSFSTLEIQRTEQGDSAMYLCASSPRREDTQYFGPGTRLTVL.

The V call is TRBV19, the J call TRBJ2-7; maybe TRBD2 (6 bases). V was trimmed by 7 bases and J by 6 bases, leaving 19 bases between them. The germline CDR1 and CDR2 sequences are LNHDA and SQIVND (reference sequence). This CDR3 has 14 residues. CDR3 DNA sequence: TGTGCCAGTACCCCCCGGGGGAGAGGTCGCGAGCAGTACTTC. Translated: CASTPRGRGREQYF.

The chain combines TRBV7-2 with TRBJ2-5; 8 bases fit TRBD2. CDR3 size: 16 residues. The germline gives CDR1 SGHTA, CDR2 FQGNSA. Germline trimming cut 3 bases from V and 1 base from J; bases unmatched to any gene: 7. The CDR3 spells CASSFDFTSGQETQYF. DNA for the CDR3: TGTGCCAGCAGCTTCGATTTCACTAGCGGCCAAGAGACCCAGTACTTC.

The rearrangement uses TRBV4-3 and TRBJ2-3; D call uncertain. This CDR3 region has 14 residues. Trimming removed 0 bases from V and 2 bases from J, with 6 bases in between. Germline CDR1 LGHNA, CDR2 YSLEER. CDR3 nucleotide sequence: TGCGCCAGCAGCCAAGATGAGATCACAGATACGCAGTATTTT. It yields the protein CASSQDEITDTQYF.

The chain is built from TRBV10-2 and TRBJ2-3; weak D call: TRBD2 (5 bases). Trimming cost V 8 bases and J 0 bases, with 15 bases left between them. The length of the CDR3 is 15 residues. Germline CDR1 WSHSY, CDR2 SAAADI. The CDR3 DNA reads as TGCGCCAGCGGGGTTGGGAGACTCAGCACAGATACGCAGTATTTT. Translation gives CASGVGRLSTDTQYF.